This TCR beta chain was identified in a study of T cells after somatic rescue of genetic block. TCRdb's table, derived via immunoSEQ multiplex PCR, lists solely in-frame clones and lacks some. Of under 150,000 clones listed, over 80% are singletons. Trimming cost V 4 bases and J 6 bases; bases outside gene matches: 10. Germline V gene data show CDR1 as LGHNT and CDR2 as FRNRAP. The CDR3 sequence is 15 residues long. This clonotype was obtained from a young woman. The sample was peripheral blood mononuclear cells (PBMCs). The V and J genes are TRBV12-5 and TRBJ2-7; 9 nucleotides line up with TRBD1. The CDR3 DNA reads TGTGCTAGTGGTTCGCGGACAGGGGCCCCAGCCGAGCAGTACTTC. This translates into CASGSRTGAPAEQYF.